The 2 T cell receptor beta chains given below trace back to one sample, sequenced in a study of cytomegalovirus exposure and HLA in healthy donors. TCRdb's table, derived via immunoSEQ multiplex PCR, lists solely in-frame clones and lacks some. Here the sample spans over 85,000 clones, approximately 88% being singletons. Sample: PBMCs. All receptors come from a woman under 30 in good health and CMV-seropositive.

Note on this clone: The junction departs from germline at one end; a sequencing error may be responsible. In nucleotides, the CDR3 is TGTGCCAGCAGTTACTCGGCGGGGCCCGGACTGATCTTC. The encoded protein is CASSYSAGPGLIF. The chain uses TRBV6-5 and TRBJ2-7, with D possibly TRBD2 on 6 matching bases. Germline V CDR1 and CDR2: MNHEY, SVGAGI. The CDR3 covers 13 residues.

The chain carries TRBV19 and TRBJ2-7, with a tentative D call TRBD2 (5 bases). This CDR3 comprises 14 residues. The germline V gene encodes CDR1 LNHDA and CDR2 SQIVND (reference sequence). Trimming removed 6 bases from V and 3 bases from J, with 15 bases in between. DNA for the CDR3: TGTGCCAGTAGCACTAGGCCGGGCTACTACGAGCAGTACTTC. Amino acids: CASSTRPGYYEQYF.